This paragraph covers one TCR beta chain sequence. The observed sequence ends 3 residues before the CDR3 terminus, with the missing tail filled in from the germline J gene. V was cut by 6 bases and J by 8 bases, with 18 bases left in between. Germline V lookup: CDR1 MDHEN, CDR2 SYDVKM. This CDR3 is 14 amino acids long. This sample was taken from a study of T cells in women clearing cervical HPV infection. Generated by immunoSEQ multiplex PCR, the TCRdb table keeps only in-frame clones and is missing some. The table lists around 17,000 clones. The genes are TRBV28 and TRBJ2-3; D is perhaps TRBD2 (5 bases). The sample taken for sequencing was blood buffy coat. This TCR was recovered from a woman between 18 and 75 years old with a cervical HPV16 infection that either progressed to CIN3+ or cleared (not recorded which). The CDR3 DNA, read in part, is TGTGCCAGCAGACCCGCCCAGGATCGGGGTACG. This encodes CASRPAQDRGT. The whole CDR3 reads CASRPAQDRGTQYF.